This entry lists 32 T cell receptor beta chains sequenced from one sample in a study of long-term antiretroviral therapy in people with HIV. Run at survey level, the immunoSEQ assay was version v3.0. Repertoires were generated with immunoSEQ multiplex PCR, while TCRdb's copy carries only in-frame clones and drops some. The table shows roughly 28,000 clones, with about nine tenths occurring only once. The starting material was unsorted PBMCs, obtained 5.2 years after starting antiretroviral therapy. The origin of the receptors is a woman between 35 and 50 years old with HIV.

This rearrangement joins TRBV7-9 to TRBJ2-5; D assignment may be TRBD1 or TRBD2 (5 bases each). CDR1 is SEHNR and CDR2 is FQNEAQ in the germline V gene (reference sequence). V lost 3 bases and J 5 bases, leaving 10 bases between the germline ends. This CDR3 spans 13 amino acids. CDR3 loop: CASSLRGVETQYF. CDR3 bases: TGTGCCAGCAGCTTGAGAGGGGTTGAGACCCAGTACTTC.

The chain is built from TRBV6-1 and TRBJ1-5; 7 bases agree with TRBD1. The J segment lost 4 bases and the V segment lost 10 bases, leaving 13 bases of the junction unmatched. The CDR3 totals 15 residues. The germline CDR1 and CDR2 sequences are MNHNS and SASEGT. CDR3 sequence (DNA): TGTGCCACCGATTCCGGGACAGTCTATAATCAGCCCCAGCATTTT. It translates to CATDSGTVYNQPQHF.

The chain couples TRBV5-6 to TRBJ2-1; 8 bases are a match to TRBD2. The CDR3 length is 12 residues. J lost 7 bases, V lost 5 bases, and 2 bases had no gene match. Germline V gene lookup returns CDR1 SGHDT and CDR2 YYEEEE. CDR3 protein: CASSGGRNEQFF. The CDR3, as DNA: TGTGCCAGCAGTGGCGGGAGGAATGAGCAGTTCTTC.

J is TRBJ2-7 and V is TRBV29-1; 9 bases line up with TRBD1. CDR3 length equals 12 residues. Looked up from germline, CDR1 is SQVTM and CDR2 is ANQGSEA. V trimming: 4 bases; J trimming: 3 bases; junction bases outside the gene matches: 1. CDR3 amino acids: CSVVTGGYEQYF. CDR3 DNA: TGCAGCGTTGTGACAGGGGGCTACGAGCAGTACTTC.

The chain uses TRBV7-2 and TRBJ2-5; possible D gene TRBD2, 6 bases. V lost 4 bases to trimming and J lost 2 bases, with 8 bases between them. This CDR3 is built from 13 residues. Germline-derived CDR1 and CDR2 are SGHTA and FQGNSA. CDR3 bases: TGTGCCAGCAGCTCTAGCGAGCAAGAGACCCAGTACTTC. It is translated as CASSSSEQETQYF.

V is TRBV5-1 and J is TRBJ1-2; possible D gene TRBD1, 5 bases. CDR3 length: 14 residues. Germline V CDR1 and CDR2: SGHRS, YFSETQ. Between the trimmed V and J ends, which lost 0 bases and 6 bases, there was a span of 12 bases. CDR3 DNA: TGCGCCAGCAGCTTGGGGGGCCCCACCGATGGCTACACCTTC. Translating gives CASSLGGPTDGYTF.

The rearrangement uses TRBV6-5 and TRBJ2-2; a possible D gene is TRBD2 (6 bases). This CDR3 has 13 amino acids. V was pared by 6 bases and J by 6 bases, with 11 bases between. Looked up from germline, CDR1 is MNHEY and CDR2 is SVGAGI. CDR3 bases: TGTGCCAGCAGGCAAGCGGGTGCCGGGGAGCTGTTTTTT. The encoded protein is CASRQAGAGELFF.

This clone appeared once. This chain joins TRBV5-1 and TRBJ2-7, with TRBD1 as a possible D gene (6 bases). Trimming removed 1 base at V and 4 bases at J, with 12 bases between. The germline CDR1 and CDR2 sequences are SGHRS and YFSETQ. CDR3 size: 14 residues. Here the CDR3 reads CASSLNPGAYEQYF. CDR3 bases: TGCGCCAGCAGCTTGAACCCAGGGGCATACGAGCAGTACTTC.

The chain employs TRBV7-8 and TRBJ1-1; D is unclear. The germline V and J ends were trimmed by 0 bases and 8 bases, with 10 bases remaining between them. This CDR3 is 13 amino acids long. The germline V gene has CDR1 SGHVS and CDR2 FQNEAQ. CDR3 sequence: CASSLAAQLEAFF. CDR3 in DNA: TGTGCCAGCAGCTTAGCGGCACAGTTAGAAGCTTTCTTT.

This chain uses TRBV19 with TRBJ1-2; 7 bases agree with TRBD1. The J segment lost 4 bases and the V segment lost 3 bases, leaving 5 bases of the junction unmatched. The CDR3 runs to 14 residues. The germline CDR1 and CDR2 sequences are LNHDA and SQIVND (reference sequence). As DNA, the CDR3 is TGTGCCAGTAGTATTAGGGGGCTGAGCTATGGCTACACCTTC. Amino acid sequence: CASSIRGLSYGYTF.

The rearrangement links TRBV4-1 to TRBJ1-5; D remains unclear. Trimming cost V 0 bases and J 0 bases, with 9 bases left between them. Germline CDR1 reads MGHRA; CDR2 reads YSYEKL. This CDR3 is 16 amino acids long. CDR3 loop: CASSQDFGSSNQPQHF. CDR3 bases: TGCGCCAGCAGCCAAGACTTTGGTTCTAGCAATCAGCCCCAGCATTTT.

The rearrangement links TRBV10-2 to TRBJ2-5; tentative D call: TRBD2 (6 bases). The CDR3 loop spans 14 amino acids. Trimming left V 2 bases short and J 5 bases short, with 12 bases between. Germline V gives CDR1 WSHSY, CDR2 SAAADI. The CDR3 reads CASSELGRGETQYF. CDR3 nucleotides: TGCGCCAGCAGTGAGCTGGGACGGGGGGAGACCCAGTACTTC.

The chain's CDR3 is CASSPPGQVYEQYF. The CDR3 bases are TGTGCCAGCAGCCCCCCGGGACAGGTCTACGAGCAGTACTTC. The V gene is TRBV5-4, the J gene TRBJ2-7; TRBD1 matches 8 bases. The CDR3 has 14 residues. From germline, CDR1 is SGHNT and CDR2 YYREEE (reference sequence). The J segment lost 3 bases and the V segment lost 4 bases, leaving 6 bases of the junction unmatched.

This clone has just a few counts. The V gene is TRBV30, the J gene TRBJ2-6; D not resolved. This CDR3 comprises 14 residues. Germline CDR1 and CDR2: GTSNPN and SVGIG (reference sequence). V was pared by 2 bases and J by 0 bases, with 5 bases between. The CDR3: CAWSRGSGANVLTF. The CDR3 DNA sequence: TGTGCCTGGAGTCGAGGCTCTGGGGCCAACGTCCTGACTTTC.

CDR3 amino acids: CASRPSSGNTIYF. CDR3 in DNA: TGTGCCAGTAGGCCGAGCTCTGGAAACACCATATATTTT. The V and J genes are TRBV19 and TRBJ1-3; D call uncertain. V was clipped by 6 bases and J by 0 bases, with 6 bases between them. The length of the CDR3 is 13 residues. Germline CDR1 is LNHDA and CDR2 is SQIVND (reference sequence).

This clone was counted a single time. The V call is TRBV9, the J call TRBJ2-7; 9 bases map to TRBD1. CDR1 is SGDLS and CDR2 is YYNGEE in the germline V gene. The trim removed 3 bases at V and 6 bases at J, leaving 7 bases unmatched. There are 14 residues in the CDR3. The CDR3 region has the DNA TGTGCCAGCAGCGGGGGGGACAGGGTGACCGAGCAGTACTTC. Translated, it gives CASSGGDRVTEQYF.

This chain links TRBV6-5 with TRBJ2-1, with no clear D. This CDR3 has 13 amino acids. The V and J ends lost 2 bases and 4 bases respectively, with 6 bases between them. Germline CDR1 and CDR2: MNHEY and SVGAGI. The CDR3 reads CASSYGRYNEQFF. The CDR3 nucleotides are TGTGCCAGCAGTTACGGCCGATACAATGAGCAGTTCTTC.

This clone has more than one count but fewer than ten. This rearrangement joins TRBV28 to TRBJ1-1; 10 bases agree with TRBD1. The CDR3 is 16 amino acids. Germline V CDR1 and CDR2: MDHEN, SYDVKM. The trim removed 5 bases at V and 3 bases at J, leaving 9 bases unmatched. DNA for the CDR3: TGTGCCAGCAGTAATCGACAGGGGGCAGGAGACACTGAAGCTTTCTTT. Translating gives CASSNRQGAGDTEAFF.

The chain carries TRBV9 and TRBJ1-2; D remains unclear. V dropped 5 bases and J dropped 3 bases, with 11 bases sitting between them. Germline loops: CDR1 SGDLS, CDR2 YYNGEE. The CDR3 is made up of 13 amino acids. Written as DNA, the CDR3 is TGTGCCAGCAGTGCTACCAACGACTATGGCTACACCTTC. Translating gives CASSATNDYGYTF.

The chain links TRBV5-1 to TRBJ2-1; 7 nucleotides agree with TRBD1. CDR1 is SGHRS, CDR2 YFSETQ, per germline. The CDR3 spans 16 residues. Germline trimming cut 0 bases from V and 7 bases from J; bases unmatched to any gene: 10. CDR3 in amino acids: CASSLAVGGLENEQFF. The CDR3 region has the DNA TGCGCCAGCAGCTTGGCCGTAGGGGGCTTGGAGAATGAGCAGTTCTTC.

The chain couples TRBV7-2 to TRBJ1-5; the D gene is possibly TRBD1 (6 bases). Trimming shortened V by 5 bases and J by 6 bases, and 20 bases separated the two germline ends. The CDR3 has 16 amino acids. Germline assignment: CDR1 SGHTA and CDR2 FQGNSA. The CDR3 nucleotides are TGTGCCAGCAGCGATTACCGGGGGGCGGTGAGTCAGCCCCAGCATTTT. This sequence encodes CASSDYRGAVSQPQHF.

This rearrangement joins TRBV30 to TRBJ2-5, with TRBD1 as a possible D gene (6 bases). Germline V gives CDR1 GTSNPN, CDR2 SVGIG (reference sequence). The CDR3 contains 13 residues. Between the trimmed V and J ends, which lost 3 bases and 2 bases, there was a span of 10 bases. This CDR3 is CAWSEGQQETQYF. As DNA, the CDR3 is TGTGCCTGGAGCGAAGGACAGCAAGAGACCCAGTACTTC. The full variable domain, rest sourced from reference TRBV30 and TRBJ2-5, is SQTIHQWPATLVQPVGSPLSLECTVEGTSNPNLYWYRQAAGRGLQLLFYSVGIGQISSEVPQNLSASRPQDRQFILSSKKLLLSDSGFYLCAWSEGQQETQYFGPGTRLLVL.

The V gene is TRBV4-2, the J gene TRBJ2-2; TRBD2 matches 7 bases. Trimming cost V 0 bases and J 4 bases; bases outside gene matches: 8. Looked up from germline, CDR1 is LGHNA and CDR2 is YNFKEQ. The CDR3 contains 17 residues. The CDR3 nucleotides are TGTGCCAGCAGCCAAGATTATCCGAGCGGGGCCACCGGGGAGCTGTTTTTT. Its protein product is CASSQDYPSGATGELFF.

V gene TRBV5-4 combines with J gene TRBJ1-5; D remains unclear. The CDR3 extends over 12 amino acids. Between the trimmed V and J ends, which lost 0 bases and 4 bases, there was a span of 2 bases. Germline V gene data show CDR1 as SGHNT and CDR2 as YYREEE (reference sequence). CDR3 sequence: CASSLGNQPQHF. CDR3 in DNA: TGTGCCAGCAGCTTGGGGAATCAGCCCCAGCATTTT.

The CDR3 DNA reads as TGTGCCAGCAGCTCCCCAATGAACACTGAAGCTTTCTTT. Translated: CASSSPMNTEAFF. The chain employs TRBV7-6 and TRBJ1-1; D remains ambiguous. V gave up 4 bases and J gave up 0 bases, with 6 bases separating them. The CDR3 spans 13 residues. Germline CDR1 and CDR2: SGHVS and FNYEAQ.

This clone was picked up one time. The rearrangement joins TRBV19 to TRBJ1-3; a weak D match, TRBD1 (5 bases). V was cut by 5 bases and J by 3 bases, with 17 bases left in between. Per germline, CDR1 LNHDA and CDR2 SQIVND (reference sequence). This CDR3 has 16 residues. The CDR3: CASSADQGRSGNTIYF. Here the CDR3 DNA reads TGTGCCAGTAGTGCAGACCAGGGACGAAGTGGAAACACCATATATTTT. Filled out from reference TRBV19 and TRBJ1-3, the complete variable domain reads DGGITQSPKYLFRKEGQNVTLSCEQNLNHDAMYWYRQDPGQGLRLIYYSQIVNDFQKGDIAEGYSVSREKKESFPLTVTSAQKNPTAFYLCASSADQGRSGNTIYFGEGSWLTVV.

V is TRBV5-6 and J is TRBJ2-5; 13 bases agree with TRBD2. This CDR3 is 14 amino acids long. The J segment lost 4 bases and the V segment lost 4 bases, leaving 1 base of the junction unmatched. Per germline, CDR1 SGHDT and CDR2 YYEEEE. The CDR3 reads CASSTSGGAETQYF. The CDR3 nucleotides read TGTGCCAGCAGCACTAGCGGGGGGGCAGAGACCCAGTACTTC.

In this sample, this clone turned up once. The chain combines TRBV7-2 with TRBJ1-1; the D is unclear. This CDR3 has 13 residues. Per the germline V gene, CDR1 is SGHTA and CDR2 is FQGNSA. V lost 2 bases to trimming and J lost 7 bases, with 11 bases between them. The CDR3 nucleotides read TGTGCCAGCAGCTTAAGGCCAGCTAGTGAAGCTTTCTTT. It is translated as CASSLRPASEAFF.

The CDR3 loop is CASSRPEVGTDTQYF. The CDR3 DNA reads as TGTGCCAGCTCCCGCCCTGAGGTGGGCACAGATACGCAGTATTTT. The gene calls are TRBV18 and TRBJ2-3; D is unresolved. The length of the CDR3 is 15 residues. CDR1 and CDR2 from the germline V gene are KGHSH and LQKENI. V lost 6 bases and J lost 1, with 14 bases in between.

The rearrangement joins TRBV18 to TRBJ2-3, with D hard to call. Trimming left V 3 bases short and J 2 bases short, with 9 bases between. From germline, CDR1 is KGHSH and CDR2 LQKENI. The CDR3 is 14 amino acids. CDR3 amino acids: CASSPPPVTDTQYF. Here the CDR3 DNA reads TGTGCCAGCTCACCTCCTCCGGTCACAGATACGCAGTATTTT.

CDR3 protein: CASSLAPSATGELFF. The CDR3, as DNA: TGTGCCAGCAGCTTGGCCCCTTCGGCCACCGGGGAGCTGTTTTTT. The genes are TRBV5-4 and TRBJ2-2; D is ambiguous. V was trimmed by 0 bases and J by 4 bases, leaving 10 bases between them. The V gene's germline CDR1 is SGHNT and CDR2 YYREEE (reference sequence). The CDR3 totals 15 residues.

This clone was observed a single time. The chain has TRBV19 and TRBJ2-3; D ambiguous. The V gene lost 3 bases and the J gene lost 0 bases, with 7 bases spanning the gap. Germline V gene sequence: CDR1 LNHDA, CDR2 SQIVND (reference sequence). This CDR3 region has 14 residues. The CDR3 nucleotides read TGTGCCAGTAGTATTCTCCGGAGCACAGATACGCAGTATTTT. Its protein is CASSILRSTDTQYF.